This record concerns one T cell receptor beta chain sequence. What it binds is not known. V gave up 7 bases and J gave up 6 bases; unmatched junction bases: 18. The CDR3 has 15 amino acids. Germline loops: CDR1 SQVTM, CDR2 ANQGSEA. This specimen comes from a study of cytotoxic CD8 clonotypes in ibrutinib-treated CLL. Points from the study as a whole: Patients showed higher baseline clonality than age-matched healthy donors, and it tracked circulating CD8+ T-cell counts. Sustained-remission and progressing patients' sampling times differed. The clonality went up when patients responded to ibrutinib and dropped back toward baseline at progression.

The planned depth of sequencing spanned 1 in 200,000 to 1 in 1 million T cells. Using immunoSEQ multiplex PCR, the repertoire was profiled, and TCRdb retains in-frame clones only, with some absent. Of around 310,000 clones listed, about 80% are singletons. The chain employs TRBV29-1 and TRBJ2-7, with TRBD2 matching 7 bases. This TCR was recovered from a human donor with chronic lymphocytic leukemia. This sample comprised PBMCs, obtained before ibrutinib treatment. The CDR3 spells CSARRRAGGRSEQYF. Written as DNA, the CDR3 is TGCAGCGCCAGGAGGAGGGCTGGCGGGAGAAGCGAGCAGTACTTC.